This T cell receptor beta chain comes out of a study of glioma-infiltrating T cells. This CDR3 spans 14 amino acids. V was pared by 6 bases and J by 4 bases, with 15 bases between. The V gene's germline CDR1 is ENHRY and CDR2 SYGVKD. Using RNA template, CDR3s of TCR alpha and beta were amplified with iRepertoire arm-PCR. TCRdb processed the multiplex PCR reads anew with MiXCR; each CDR3 protein has one entry. This table has more than 300,000 distinct CDR3 sequences, 35% to 45% appearing once. This clonotype came up a few times. The sequenced sample was glioma tissue, nonneoplastic brain tissue, or PBMCs (not recorded which). The clonotype originates from a human donor with low-grade glioma or glioblastoma, undergoing nonglioma brain surgery, or in good health (not recorded which). This chain uses TRBV10-3 with TRBJ2-5; D call uncertain. The CDR3 region has the DNA TGTGCCATCAGACCCATAGGTCTGCCAGAGACCCAGTACTTC. It is translated as CAIRPIGLPETQYF.